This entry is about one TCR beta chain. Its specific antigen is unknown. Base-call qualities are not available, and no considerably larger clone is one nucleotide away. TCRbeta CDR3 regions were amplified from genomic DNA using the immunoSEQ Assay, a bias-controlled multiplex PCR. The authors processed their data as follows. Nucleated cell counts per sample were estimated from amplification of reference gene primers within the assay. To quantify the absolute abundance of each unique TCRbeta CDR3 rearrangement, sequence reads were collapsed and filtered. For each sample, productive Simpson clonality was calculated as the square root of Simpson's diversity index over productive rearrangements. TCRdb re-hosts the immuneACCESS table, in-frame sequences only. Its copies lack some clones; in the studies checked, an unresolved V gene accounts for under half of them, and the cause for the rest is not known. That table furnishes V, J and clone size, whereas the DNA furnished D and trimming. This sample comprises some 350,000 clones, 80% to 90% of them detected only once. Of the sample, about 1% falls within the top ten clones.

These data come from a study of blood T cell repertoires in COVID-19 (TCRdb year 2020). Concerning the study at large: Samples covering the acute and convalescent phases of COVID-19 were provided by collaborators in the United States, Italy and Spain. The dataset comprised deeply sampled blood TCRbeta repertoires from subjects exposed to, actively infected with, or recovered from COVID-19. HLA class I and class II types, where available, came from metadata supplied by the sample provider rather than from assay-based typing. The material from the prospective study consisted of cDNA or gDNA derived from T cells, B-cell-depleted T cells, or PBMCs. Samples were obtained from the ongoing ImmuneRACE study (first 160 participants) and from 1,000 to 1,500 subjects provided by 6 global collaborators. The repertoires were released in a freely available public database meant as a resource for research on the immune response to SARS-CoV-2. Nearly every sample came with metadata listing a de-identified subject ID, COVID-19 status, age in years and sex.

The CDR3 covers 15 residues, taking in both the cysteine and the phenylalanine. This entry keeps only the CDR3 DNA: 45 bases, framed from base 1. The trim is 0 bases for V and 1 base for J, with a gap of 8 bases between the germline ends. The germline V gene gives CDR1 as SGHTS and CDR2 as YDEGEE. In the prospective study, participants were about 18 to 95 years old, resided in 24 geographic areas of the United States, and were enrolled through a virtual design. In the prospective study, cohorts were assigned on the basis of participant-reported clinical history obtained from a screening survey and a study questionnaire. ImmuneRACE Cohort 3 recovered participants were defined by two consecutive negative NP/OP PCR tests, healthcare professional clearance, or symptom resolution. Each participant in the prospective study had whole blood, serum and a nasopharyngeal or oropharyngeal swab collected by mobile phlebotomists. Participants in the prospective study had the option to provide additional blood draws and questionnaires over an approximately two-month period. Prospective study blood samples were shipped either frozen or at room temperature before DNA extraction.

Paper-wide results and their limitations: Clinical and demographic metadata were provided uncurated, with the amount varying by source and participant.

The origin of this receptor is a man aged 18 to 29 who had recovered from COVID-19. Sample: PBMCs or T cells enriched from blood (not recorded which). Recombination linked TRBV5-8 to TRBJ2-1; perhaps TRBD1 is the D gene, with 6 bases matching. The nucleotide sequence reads TGTGCCAGCAGCTTGGGAGGGGGATCCTACAATGAGCAGTTCTTC. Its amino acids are CASSLGGGSYNEQFF.